This T cell receptor (beta chain) derives from a study of blood T cells in healthy people across ages. As for the study in general: About one barcoded beta molecule was captured per two T cells (by template switching).

A sample-barcoded 5' primer and a J-beta primer mix were used in a second PCR of roughly 7 to 12 cycles. Each CDR3 protein gets one entry after TCRdb re-called the 5' RACE reads with MiXCR. The sample has around 280,000 distinct CDR3 sequences, 25% to 30% seen once. Overall study results and limits: The study found more naive CD4+ cells and higher diversity in long-lived than aged donors. Researchers report that TCR beta diversity correlated strongly with naive T cell percentage.

Sample donors were healthy Caucasian individuals that came from Russia, aged 6 to 90. Germline CDR1 SEHNR, CDR2 FQNEAQ (reference sequence). The CDR3 runs 14 residues. Trimming stripped 8 bases from V and 4 bases from J, with 17 bases between. This clonotype was seen more than once but under ten times. The antigen is not known. The material sequenced was blood. The receptor was isolated from a woman in her 70s in good health. The genes are TRBV7-9 and TRBJ2-5, with D perhaps TRBD1 or TRBD2 (5 bases each). CDR3 nucleotides: TGTGCCAGCGGTGGGACCTTGAGGGGAGAGACCCAGTACTTC. Translation: CASGGTLRGETQYF.